The 10 T cell receptor beta chains in this list originate from one sample, sequenced in a study of spatial heterogeneity in lung cancer. TCRdb reanalysed the 5' RACE reads using MiXCR and keeps one entry per CDR3 protein. The sample shows approximately 82,000 distinct CDR3 sequences, around 13% of them seen only once. Time point here: sample taken at primary tumor resection. Whole RNA came from tumor, nontumor lung or frozen PBMC and was sequenced without being sorted. Material: PBMCs, obtained at surgery. These receptors were obtained from a male donor with early-stage non-small cell lung cancer.

The chain has TRBV29-1 and TRBJ2-3; 9 bases are shared with TRBD2. The V gene's germline CDR1 is SQVTM and CDR2 ANQGSEA. The J segment lost 6 bases and the V segment lost 4 bases, leaving 5 bases of the junction unmatched. This CDR3 comprises 13 residues. The CDR3, as DNA: TGCAGCGTTGTGATAGCGGGGGAGGATACGCAGTATTTT. It codes for CSVVIAGEDTQYF.

The chain recombines TRBV29-1 with TRBJ2-6; D is undetermined. CDR3 length: 13 residues. Trimming shortened V by 5 bases and J by 2 bases, and 7 bases separated the two germline ends. Per germline, CDR1 SQVTM and CDR2 ANQGSEA. CDR3 sequence reads: CSVLWPGANVLTF. The CDR3 DNA sequence: TGCAGCGTTCTGTGGCCTGGGGCCAACGTCCTGACTTTC. The whole variable domain, filled in from reference TRBV29-1 and TRBJ2-6, reads SAVISQKPSRDICQRGTSLTIQCQVDSQVTMMFWYRQQPGQSLTLIATANQGSEATYESGFVIDKFPISRPNLTFSTLTVSNMSPEDSSIYLCSVLWPGANVLTFGAGSRLTVL.

V gene TRBV2 combines with J gene TRBJ2-1; TRBD2 aligns across 13 bases. Germline V gene sequence: CDR1 SNHLY, CDR2 FYNNEI. The CDR3 extends over 17 amino acids. V dropped 4 bases and J dropped 0; count of bases not matched to a gene: 3. In DNA form, the CDR3 reads TGTGCCAGCAGTGGGACTAGCGGGGGCCTCTCCTACAATGAGCAGTTCTTC. This encodes CASSGTSGGLSYNEQFF.

There are many counts of this clonotype. V gene TRBV5-1 combines with J gene TRBJ1-2; D gene uncertain. Germline values: CDR1 SGHRS, CDR2 YFSETQ. Trimming removed 0 bases from V and 6 bases from J, with 9 bases in between. This CDR3 spans 13 amino acids. CDR3 in DNA: TGCGCCAGCAGCTTGGCTGGGGTGGATGGCTACACCTTC. Protein sequence: CASSLAGVDGYTF.

The chain carries TRBV19 and TRBJ1-1, with D unresolved. V dropped 5 bases and J dropped 7 bases, with 20 bases sitting between them. Germline CDR1 is LNHDA and CDR2 is SQIVND (reference sequence). The CDR3 runs to 15 residues. The CDR3 nucleotides are TGTGCCAGTAGTCCGACCGGATGGGTCTCCGATGAAGCTTTCTTT. This translates into CASSPTGWVSDEAFF.

The chain carries TRBV30 and TRBJ1-1; D is uncertain. The CDR3 spans 10 residues. V shed 5 bases and J shed 1 base, with 2 bases lying between them. CDR1 GTSNPN and CDR2 SVGIG come from the germline V gene (reference sequence). The CDR3 loop is CAWGNTEAFF. DNA for the CDR3: TGTGCCTGGGGGAACACTGAAGCTTTCTTT.

In its sample, this clonotype was seen a few times. The chain joins TRBV7-9 to TRBJ2-7; 10 bases line up with TRBD2. V gave up 5 bases and J gave up 5 bases; unmatched junction bases: 9. Germline CDR1 and CDR2: SEHNR and FQNEAQ (reference sequence). The CDR3 has 15 amino acids. CDR3 sequence: CASSGSSSGSHEQYF. For the CDR3, the DNA is TGTGCCAGCAGCGGGAGTTCTAGCGGGAGCCACGAGCAGTACTTC.

This clonotype was found a few times. V usage is TRBV12-3 or TRBV12-4 and J usage is TRBJ1-2; D is unresolved. Deletions cut 1 base from V and 4 bases from J, with 13 bases between. The CDR3 covers 15 residues. CDR3 region: CASSLGRGRSYGYTF. In DNA, the CDR3 is TGTGCCAGCAGTTTAGGCAGAGGTCGCAGCTATGGCTACACCTTC.

In its sample, this clonotype was seen a few times. J is TRBJ2-7 and V is TRBV19, with D perhaps TRBD1 or TRBD2 (5 bases each). Trimming cost V 6 bases and J 3 bases, with 18 bases left between them. Germline V gives CDR1 LNHDA, CDR2 SQIVND (reference sequence). The CDR3 has 15 amino acids. The CDR3 DNA is TGTGCCAGTAGCAGGGACCGGGACCACGTCTACGAGCAGTACTTC. This translates into CASSRDRDHVYEQYF.

The chain recombines TRBV5-1 with TRBJ1-1, with D unclear. CDR3 size: 14 residues. CDR1 is SGHRS and CDR2 is YFSETQ in the germline V gene. Trimming took off 0 bases at V and 7 bases at J, with 13 bases between the two ends. The CDR3 nucleotides read TGCGCCAGCAGCTTGGCGGTTGGAGGCGGTGAAGCTTTCTTT. This gives the protein CASSLAVGGGEAFF.